Each of the 2 T cell receptor beta chains below was sequenced from the same sample in a study of neurological immune-mediated disorders. One entry per CDR3 protein results from TCRdb running MiXCR on the 5' RACE reads. Here the sample spans tens of thousands of distinct CDR3 sequences, less than 4% being singletons. Sequencing was carried out using PBMCs. These TCRs come from a man aged 30 to 45 with multiple sclerosis.

This clonotype showed up many times. This rearrangement joins TRBV5-1 to TRBJ2-1; 10 nucleotides align to TRBD2. Germline V gives CDR1 SGHRS, CDR2 YFSETQ. Germline trimming cut 0 bases from V and 4 bases from J; bases unmatched to any gene: 4. The CDR3 covers 16 residues. CDR3 coding DNA: TGCGCCAGCAGCTTGGCTAGCGGGGGACCATACAATGAGCAGTTCTTC. As protein: CASSLASGGPYNEQFF.

This clonotype was seen many times. The chain recombines TRBV4-1 with TRBJ1-1; D unclear. Trimming removed 3 bases from V and 8 bases from J, with 10 bases in between. This CDR3 spans 12 amino acids. CDR1 is MGHRA, CDR2 YSYEKL, per germline. The CDR3, as DNA: TGCGCCAGCAGCCACGCTGCCTCGGAAGCTTTCTTT. Translation gives CASSHAASEAFF.